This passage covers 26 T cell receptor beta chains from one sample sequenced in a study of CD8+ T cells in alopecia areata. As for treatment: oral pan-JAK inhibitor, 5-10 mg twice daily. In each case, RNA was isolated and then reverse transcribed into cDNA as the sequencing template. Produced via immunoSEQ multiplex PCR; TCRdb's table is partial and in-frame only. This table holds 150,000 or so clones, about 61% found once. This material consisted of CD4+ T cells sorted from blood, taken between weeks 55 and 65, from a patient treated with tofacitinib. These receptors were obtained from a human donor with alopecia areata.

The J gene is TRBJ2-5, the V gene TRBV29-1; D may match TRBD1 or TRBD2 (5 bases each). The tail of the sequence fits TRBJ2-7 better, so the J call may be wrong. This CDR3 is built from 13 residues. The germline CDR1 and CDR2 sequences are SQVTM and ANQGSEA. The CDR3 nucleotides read TGCAGCGTTGACCGGGACGGCAGCTACGAGCAGTACTTC. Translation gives CSVDRDGSYEQYF.

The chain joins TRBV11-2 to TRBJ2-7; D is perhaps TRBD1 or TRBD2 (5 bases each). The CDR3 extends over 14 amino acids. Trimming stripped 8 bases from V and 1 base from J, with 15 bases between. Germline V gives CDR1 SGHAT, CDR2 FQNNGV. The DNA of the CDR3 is TGTGCCAGCGGAGGTTGGGGCCGTTCCTACGAGCAGTACTTC. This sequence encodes CASGGWGRSYEQYF. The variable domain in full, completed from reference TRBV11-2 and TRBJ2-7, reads EAGVAQSPRYKIIEKRQSVAFWCNPISGHATLYWYQQILGQGPKLLIQFQNNGVVDDSQLPKDRFSAERLKGVDSTLKIQPAKLEDSAVYLCASGGWGRSYEQYFGPGTRLTVT.

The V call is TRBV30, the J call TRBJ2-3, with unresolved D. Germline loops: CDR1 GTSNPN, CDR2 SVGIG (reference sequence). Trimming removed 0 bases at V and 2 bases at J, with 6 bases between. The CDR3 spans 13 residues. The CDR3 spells CAWSVRFTDTQYF. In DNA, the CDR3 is TGTGCCTGGAGTGTACGGTTCACAGATACGCAGTATTTT.

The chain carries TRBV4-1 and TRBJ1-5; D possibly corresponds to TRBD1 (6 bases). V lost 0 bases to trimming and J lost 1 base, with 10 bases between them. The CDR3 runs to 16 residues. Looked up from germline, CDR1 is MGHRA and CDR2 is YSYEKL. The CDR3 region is CASSQDWTVSNQPQHF. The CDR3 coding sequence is TGCGCCAGCAGCCAAGATTGGACAGTCAGCAATCAGCCCCAGCATTTT.

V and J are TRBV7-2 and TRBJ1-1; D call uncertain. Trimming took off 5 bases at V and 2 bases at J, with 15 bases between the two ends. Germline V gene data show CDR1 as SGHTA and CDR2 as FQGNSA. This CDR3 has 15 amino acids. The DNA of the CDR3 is TGTGCCAGCAGCCTAAACAGTTTCCCCAACACTGAAGCTTTCTTT. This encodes CASSLNSFPNTEAFF. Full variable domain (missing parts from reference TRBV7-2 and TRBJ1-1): GAGVSQSPSNKVTEKGKDVELRCDPISGHTALYWYRQSLGQGLEFLIYFQGNSAPDKSGLPSDRFSAERTGGSVSTLTIQRTQQEDSAVYLCASSLNSFPNTEAFFGQGTRLTVV.

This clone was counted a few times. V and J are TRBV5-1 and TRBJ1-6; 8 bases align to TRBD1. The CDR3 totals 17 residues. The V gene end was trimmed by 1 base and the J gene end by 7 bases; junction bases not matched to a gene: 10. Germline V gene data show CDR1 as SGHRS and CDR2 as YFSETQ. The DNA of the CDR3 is TGCGCCAGCAGCTTGCTGGGGGCAGACAGGGGCAATTCACCCCTCCACTTT. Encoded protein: CASSLLGADRGNSPLHF.

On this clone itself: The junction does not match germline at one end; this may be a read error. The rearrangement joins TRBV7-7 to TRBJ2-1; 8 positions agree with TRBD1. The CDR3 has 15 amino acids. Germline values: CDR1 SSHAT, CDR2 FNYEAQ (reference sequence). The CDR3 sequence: CASSSGQGVDNEQFF. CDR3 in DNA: TGTGCTAGCAGCTCCGGACAGGGTGTGGACAATGAGCAGTTCTTC.

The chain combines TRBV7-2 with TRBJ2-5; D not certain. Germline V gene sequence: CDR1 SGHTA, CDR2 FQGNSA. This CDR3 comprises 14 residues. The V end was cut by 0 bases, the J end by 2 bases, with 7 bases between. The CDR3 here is CASSLAHSQETQYF. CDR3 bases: TGTGCCAGCAGCTTAGCGCACTCTCAAGAGACCCAGTACTTC.

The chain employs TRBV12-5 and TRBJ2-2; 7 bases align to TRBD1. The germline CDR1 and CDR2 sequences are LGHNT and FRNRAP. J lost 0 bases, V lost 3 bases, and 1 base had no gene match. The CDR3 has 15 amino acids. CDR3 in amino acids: CASGFGTANTGELFF. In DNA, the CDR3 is TGTGCTAGTGGTTTCGGGACAGCGAACACCGGGGAGCTGTTTTTT.

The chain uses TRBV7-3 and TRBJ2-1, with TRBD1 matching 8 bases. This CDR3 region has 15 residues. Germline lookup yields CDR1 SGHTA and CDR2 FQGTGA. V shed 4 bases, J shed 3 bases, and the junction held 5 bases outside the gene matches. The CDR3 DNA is TGTGCCAGCAGCTCGACAGGGGATGGCTACAATGAGCAGTTCTTC. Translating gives CASSSTGDGYNEQFF. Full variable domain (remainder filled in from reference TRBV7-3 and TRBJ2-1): GAGVSQTPSNKVTEKGKYVELRCDPISGHTALYWYRQSLGQGPEFLIYFQGTGAADDSGLPNDRFFAVRPEGSVSTLKIQRTERGDSAVYLCASSSTGDGYNEQFFGPGTRLTVL.

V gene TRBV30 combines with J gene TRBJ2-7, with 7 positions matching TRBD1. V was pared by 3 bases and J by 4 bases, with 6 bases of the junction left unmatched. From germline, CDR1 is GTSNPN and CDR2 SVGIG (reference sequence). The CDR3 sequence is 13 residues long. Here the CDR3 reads CAWRLQGTYEQYF. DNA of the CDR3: TGTGCCTGGAGACTACAGGGGACATACGAGCAGTACTTC.

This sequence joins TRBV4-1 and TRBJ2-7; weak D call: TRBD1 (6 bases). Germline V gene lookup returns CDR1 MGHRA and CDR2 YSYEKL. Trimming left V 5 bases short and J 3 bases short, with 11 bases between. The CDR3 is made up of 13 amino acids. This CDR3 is CASSRTEDYEQYF. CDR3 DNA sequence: TGCGCCAGCAGCAGGACAGAGGACTACGAGCAGTACTTC.

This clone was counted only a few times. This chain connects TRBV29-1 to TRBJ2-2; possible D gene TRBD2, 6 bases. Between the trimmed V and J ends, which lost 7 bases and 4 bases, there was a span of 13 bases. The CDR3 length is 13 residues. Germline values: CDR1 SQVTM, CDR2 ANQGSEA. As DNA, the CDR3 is TGCAGCGCCGGGGGAAGATTCACCGGGGAGCTGTTTTTT. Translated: CSAGGRFTGELFF.

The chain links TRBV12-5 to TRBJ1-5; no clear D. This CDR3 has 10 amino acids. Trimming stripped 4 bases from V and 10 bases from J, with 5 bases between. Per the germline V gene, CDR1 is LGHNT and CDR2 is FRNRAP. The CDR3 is CASGSNPQHF. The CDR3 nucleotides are TGTGCTAGTGGTTCCAACCCCCAGCATTTT.

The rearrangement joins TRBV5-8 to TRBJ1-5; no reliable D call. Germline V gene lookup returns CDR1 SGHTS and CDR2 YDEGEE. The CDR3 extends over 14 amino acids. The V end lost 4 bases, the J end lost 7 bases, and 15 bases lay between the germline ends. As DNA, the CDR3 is TGTGCCAGCAGCCACAACGACGGGGTCCAGCCCCAGCATTTT. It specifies CASSHNDGVQPQHF.

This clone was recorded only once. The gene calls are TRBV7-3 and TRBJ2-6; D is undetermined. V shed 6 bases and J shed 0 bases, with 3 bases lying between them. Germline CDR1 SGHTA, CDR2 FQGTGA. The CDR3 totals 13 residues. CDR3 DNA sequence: TGTGCCAGCAGACGCTCTGGGGCCAACGTCCTGACTTTC. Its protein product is CASRRSGANVLTF.

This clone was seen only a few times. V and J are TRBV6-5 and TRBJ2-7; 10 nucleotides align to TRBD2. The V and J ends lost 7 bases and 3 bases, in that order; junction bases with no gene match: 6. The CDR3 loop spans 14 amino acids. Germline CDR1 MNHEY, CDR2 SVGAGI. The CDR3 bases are TGTGCCAGCAAGGAGCGGGGGGGCGTCTACGAGCAGTACTTC. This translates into CASKERGGVYEQYF.

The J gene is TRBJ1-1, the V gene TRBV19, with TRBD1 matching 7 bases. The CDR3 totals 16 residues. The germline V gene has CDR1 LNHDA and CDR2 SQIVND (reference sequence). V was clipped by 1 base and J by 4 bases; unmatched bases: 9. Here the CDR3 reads CASSIGGGQRATEAFF. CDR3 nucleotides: TGTGCCAGTAGTATAGGCGGGGGACAGCGAGCCACTGAAGCTTTCTTT.

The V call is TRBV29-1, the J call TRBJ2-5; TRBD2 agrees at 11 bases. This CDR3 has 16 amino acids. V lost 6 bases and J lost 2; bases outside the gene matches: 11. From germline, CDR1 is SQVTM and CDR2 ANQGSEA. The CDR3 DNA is TGCAGCGTCATCCCCCGGGGACTAGCGGTACAAGAGACCCAGTACTTC. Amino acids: CSVIPRGLAVQETQYF.

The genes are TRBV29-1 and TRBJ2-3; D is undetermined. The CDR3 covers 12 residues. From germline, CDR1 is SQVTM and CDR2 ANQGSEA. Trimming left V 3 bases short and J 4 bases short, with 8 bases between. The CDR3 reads CSVDWSADTQYF. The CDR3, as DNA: TGCAGCGTTGACTGGTCGGCAGATACGCAGTATTTT.

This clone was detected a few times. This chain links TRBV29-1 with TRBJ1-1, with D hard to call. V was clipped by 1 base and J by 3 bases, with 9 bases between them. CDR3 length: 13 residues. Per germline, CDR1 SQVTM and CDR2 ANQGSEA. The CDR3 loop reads CSVEGSDHTEAFF. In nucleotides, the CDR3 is TGCAGCGTTGAAGGCAGTGATCACACTGAAGCTTTCTTT.

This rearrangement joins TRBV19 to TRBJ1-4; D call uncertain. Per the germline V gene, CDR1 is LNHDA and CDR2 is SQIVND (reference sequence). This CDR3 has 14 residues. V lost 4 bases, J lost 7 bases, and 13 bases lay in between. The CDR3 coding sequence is TGTGCCAGTAGTAATCTTCGAGTGGTTGAAAAACTGTTTTTT. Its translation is CASSNLRVVEKLFF.

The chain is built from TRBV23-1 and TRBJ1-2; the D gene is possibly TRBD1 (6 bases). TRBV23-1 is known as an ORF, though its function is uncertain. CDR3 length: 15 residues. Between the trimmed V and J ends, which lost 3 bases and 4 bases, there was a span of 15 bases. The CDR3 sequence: CASSHEGTIFYGYTF. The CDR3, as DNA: TGCGCCAGCAGTCATGAAGGGACAATCTTCTATGGCTACACCTTC.

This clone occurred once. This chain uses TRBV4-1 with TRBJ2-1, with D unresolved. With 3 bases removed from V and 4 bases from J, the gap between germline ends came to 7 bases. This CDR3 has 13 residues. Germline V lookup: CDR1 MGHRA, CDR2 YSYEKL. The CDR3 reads CASSQYSYNEQFF. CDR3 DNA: TGCGCCAGCAGCCAGTACAGTTACAATGAGCAGTTCTTC.

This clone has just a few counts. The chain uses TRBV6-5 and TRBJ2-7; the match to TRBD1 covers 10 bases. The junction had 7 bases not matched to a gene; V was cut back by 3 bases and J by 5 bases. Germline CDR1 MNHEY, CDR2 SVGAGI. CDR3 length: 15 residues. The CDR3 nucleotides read TGTGCCAGCAGTTATTCCCGGGACAGGGGCCACGAGCAGTACTTC. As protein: CASSYSRDRGHEQYF.

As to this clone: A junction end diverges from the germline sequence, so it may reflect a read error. The DNA of the CDR3 is TGTGCCAGCAGTCTGGGATCAGCCTACGAGCAGTACTTC. Translation gives CASSLGSAYEQYF. The chain joins TRBV10-3 to TRBJ2-7, with unresolved D. Germline CDR1 is ENHRY and CDR2 is SYGVKD. The CDR3 consists of 13 residues.